This TCR beta chain was sequenced during a study of T cells after yellow fever vaccination. Study-wide results and caveats: Post-booster samples contained most primary-vaccination clones (more than 95% CD4, roughly 88% CD8). A minor fraction of clonotypes spanned both CD4 and CD8 compartments.

The CDR3 length is 12 residues. With 1 base removed from V and 5 bases from J, the gap between germline ends came to 7 bases. Germline assignment: CDR1 SGHRS and CDR2 YFSETQ. Worth noting for this clonotype: What it binds is unknown.

Conversion of TCR transcripts into cDNA relied on 5'RACE template switching, which added a universal primer site and UMIs. A single record per CDR3 protein comes from TCRdb applying MiXCR to the 5' RACE reads. The data contain 300,000 to 350,000 distinct CDR3 sequences, around 4.1% of them singletons. The chain joins TRBV5-1 to TRBJ2-7; maybe TRBD1 (5 bases). The sequence came from a man between 18 and 29 years old who received the YFV17D yellow fever vaccine. The input for sequencing was PBMCs, taken 5 days after the yellow fever booster vaccination. This chain's CDR3 is CASSLQGNEQYF. The CDR3 DNA sequence: TGCGCCAGCAGCTTGCAGGGTAACGAGCAGTACTTC.